This TCR beta chain comes out of a study of blood T cells in healthy people across ages. Study-wide findings and caveats: CMV infection status of these donors was not known.

With 1 base removed from V and 5 bases from J, the gap between germline ends came to 13 bases. The CDR3 contains 14 residues. Germline V gene lookup returns CDR1 SGHKS and CDR2 YYEKEE (reference sequence). A J-beta primer mix and a sample-barcoded 5' primer were used in a second PCR of roughly 6 to 12 cycles. Each cDNA molecule was tagged by a template-switch adaptor that had 12 random nucleotides. Via MiXCR, TCRdb re-called the 5' RACE reads, giving one row per CDR3 protein. The table records 1.8 million or so distinct CDR3 sequences, roughly two fifths of them present only once. This clonotype has just a few counts. Its cognate antigen is unknown.

This TCR derives from a human donor in good health. Sample: blood. This chain joins TRBV5-5 and TRBJ2-7, with a tentative D call TRBD2 (5 bases). CDR3 in amino acids: CASSLRGWNNEQYF. The CDR3 DNA reads as TGTGCCAGCAGCTTGAGAGGGTGGAACAACGAGCAGTACTTC.